The next 17 T cell receptor beta chains were all read from a single sample in a study of blood T cell repertoires in COVID-19. The assay was immunoSEQ multiplex PCR, and TCRdb's table has in-frame clones only and misses some. Here the sample spans more than 400,000 clones, about nine tenths being singletons. The source material was PBMCs or T cells enriched from blood (not recorded which). Source of these receptors: a man younger than 35 who had recovered from COVID-19.

The gene calls are TRBV2 and TRBJ1-1; tentative D call: TRBD1 (6 bases). CDR1 is SNHLY, CDR2 FYNNEI, per germline. The CDR3 covers 14 residues. V dropped 2 bases and J dropped 4 bases, with 11 bases sitting between them. The CDR3 reads CASSERTAPTEAFF. The CDR3 nucleotides read TGTGCCAGCAGTGAAAGGACAGCCCCCACTGAAGCTTTCTTT.

The genes are TRBV7-9 and TRBJ2-5; 7 nucleotides align to TRBD2. Losses at the gene ends were 1 base for V and 5 bases for J; bases not matched to a gene: 13. There are 17 residues in the CDR3. CDR1 and CDR2 from the germline V gene are SEHNR and FQNEAQ (reference sequence). The CDR3 nucleotides are TGTGCCAGCAGCTTAGGGGCCGCGGGAGACGGGCGGGAGACCCAGTACTTC. Residues: CASSLGAAGDGRETQYF.

Remarks on this clone: The identical CDR3 is also encoded by other nucleotide sequences in the sample. The chain carries TRBV19 and TRBJ1-5; 7 nucleotides align to TRBD1. The CDR3 extends over 13 amino acids. Germline lookup yields CDR1 LNHDA and CDR2 SQIVND (reference sequence). V shed 5 bases and J 7 bases; nucleotides not matched to a gene: 5. CDR3 protein: CASSDRVGQPQHF. Here the CDR3 DNA reads TGTGCCAGTAGTGACAGGGTAGGACAGCCCCAGCATTTT. The entire variable domain, with the rest obtained from reference TRBV19 and TRBJ1-5, is as follows: DGGITQSPKYLFRKEGQNVTLSCEQNLNHDAMYWYRQDPGQGLRLIYYSQIVNDFQKGDIAEGYSVSREKKESFPLTVTSAQKNPTAFYLCASSDRVGQPQHFGDGTRLSIL.

V and J are TRBV27 and TRBJ2-3, with TRBD2 matching over 8 bases. V shed 4 bases, J shed 9 bases, and the junction held 9 bases outside the gene matches. The CDR3 is 14 residues long. Germline V CDR1 and CDR2: MNHEY, SMNVEV (reference sequence). CDR3 DNA sequence: TGTGCCAGCAGTTCACTGTCCAGCGGGAGAACGCAGTATTTT. Translation: CASSSLSSGRTQYF.

The chain employs TRBV3-1 (or the pseudogene TRBV3-2) and TRBJ1-3; D uncertain. Germline CDR1 and CDR2: LGHDT and YNNKEL (reference sequence). This CDR3 region has 13 residues. The V end lost 3 bases, the J end lost 8 bases, and 11 bases lay between the germline ends. CDR3 DNA: TGTGCCAGCAGCCATGGAGTTTTACACACCATATATTTT. Encoded protein: CASSHGVLHTIYF.

The V call is TRBV9, the J call TRBJ1-2; D possibly corresponds to TRBD1 (5 bases). CDR3 length: 13 residues. Germline V gives CDR1 SGDLS, CDR2 YYNGEE. V was shortened by 3 bases and J by 5 bases, with 11 bases between the two germline ends. The CDR3 DNA sequence: TGTGCCAGCAGCGCAGGGTTAATGTATGGCTACACCTTC. Residues: CASSAGLMYGYTF.

This chain connects TRBV29-1 to TRBJ1-2; D is undetermined. V lost 1 base, J lost 4 bases, and 7 bases lay in between. The CDR3 is made up of 12 amino acids. Looked up from germline, CDR1 is SQVTM and CDR2 is ANQGSEA. The CDR3 nucleotides read TGCAGCGTTGAAGTTTACAGCTATGGCTACACCTTC. Protein: CSVEVYSYGYTF.

Here the CDR3 reads CASSQNGAPYF. CDR3 nucleotides: TGTGCCAGCAGTCAGAACGGAGCCCCGTACTTC. The chain joins TRBV28 to TRBJ2-4, with D hard to call. The CDR3 length is 11 residues. Per germline, CDR1 MDHEN and CDR2 SYDVKM. Trimming stripped 5 bases from V and 15 bases from J, with 14 bases between.

J is TRBJ2-7 and V is TRBV7-8; 7 bases are shared with TRBD1. CDR3 length: 16 residues. Trimming at V came to 1 base and at J to 5 bases, leaving 11 bases not matched to a gene. Germline CDR1 is SGHVS and CDR2 is FQNEAQ. Here the CDR3 reads CASSLVIRQGSDEQYF. The CDR3 DNA reads as TGTGCCAGCAGCTTAGTAATTCGACAGGGATCCGACGAGCAGTACTTC.

The CDR3 sequence: CATSRDPSRSKGGREQFF. CDR3 DNA sequence: TGTGCCACCAGCAGAGATCCCAGTAGATCGAAAGGAGGTCGTGAGCAGTTCTTC. The rearrangement links TRBV15 to TRBJ2-1, with D possibly matching TRBD2 (5 bases). V was pared by 0 bases and J by 9 bases, with 24 bases between. The CDR3 has 18 amino acids. Germline V gives CDR1 LNHNV, CDR2 YYDKDF (reference sequence).

V is TRBV18 and J is TRBJ1-2, with D perhaps matching TRBD1 (5 bases). V was trimmed by 1 base and J by 2 bases, leaving 17 bases between them. The CDR3 has 17 amino acids. Germline V gene sequence: CDR1 KGHSH, CDR2 LQKENI. The CDR3 protein is CASSPQGSALNNYGYTF. CDR3 nucleotides: TGTGCCAGCTCACCACAGGGGTCCGCCCTTAACAACTATGGCTACACCTTC.

The chain joins TRBV5-1 to TRBJ2-3, with 7 positions matching TRBD1. The CDR3 sequence is 18 residues long. Trimming cost V 0 bases and J 8 bases; bases outside gene matches: 18. In germline, CDR1 is SGHRS, CDR2 YFSETQ. CDR3 protein: CASSLESPGQSVQSTQYF. CDR3 coding DNA: TGCGCCAGCAGCTTGGAGTCTCCGGGACAGAGTGTACAGAGTACGCAGTATTTT.

The count of this clone is one. V gene TRBV2 combines with J gene TRBJ1-2; weak D call: TRBD1 (5 bases). The CDR3 totals 13 residues. Germline V gene data show CDR1 as SNHLY and CDR2 as FYNNEI. Trimming took 6 bases from V and 8 from J, leaving 16 bases between them. CDR3 in amino acids: CASSDSGFRGYTF. For the CDR3, the DNA is TGTGCCAGCAGCGATTCAGGGTTTCGCGGCTACACCTTC.

V is TRBV13 and J is TRBJ2-7; D ambiguous. Germline CDR1 is PRHDT and CDR2 is FYEKMQ (reference sequence). The CDR3 runs 14 residues. With 3 bases removed from V and 0 bases from J, the gap between germline ends came to 9 bases. In nucleotides, the CDR3 is TGTGCCAGCAGCTTTTCGTCTAACTCCTACGAGCAGTACTTC. This translates into CASSFSSNSYEQYF.

The chain combines TRBV29-1 with TRBJ1-1; D might be TRBD1 (5 bases). This CDR3 region has 12 residues. V was trimmed by 8 bases and J by 6 bases, leaving 16 bases between them. Germline CDR1 reads SQVTM; CDR2 reads ANQGSEA. The chain's CDR3 is CSTGGMGAEAFF. The CDR3 region has the DNA TGCAGCACCGGGGGGATGGGGGCTGAAGCTTTCTTT.

The chain employs TRBV5-4 and TRBJ2-3; D is perhaps TRBD2 (6 bases). Deletions cut 4 bases from V and 5 bases from J, with 8 bases between. This CDR3 contains 12 residues. Germline V lookup: CDR1 SGHNT, CDR2 YYREEE (reference sequence). The CDR3 protein is CASSRRGDTQYF. CDR3 DNA sequence: TGTGCCAGCAGCCGGAGGGGAGATACGCAGTATTTT.

The rearrangement joins TRBV6-5 to TRBJ2-7; possible D gene TRBD1, 5 bases. The CDR3 contains 12 residues. Germline values: CDR1 MNHEY, CDR2 SVGAGI. Trimming took 6 bases from V and 3 from J, leaving 9 bases between them. The CDR3, as DNA: TGTGCCAGCAGGGGGCAGTTCTACGAGCAGTACTTC. The encoded protein is CASRGQFYEQYF.